This passage covers 29 T cell receptor beta chains from one sample sequenced in a study of cytomegalovirus exposure and HLA in healthy donors (TCRdb year 2017). To prepare the library, the immunoSEQ multiplex PCR assay was applied. For the multiplex PCR, a mixture combining 60 forward primers for TCR Vbeta segments and 13 reverse primers for TCR Jbeta segments was used. TCRdb's version of the immuneACCESS table is confined to in-frame rearrangements and falls short of the full clone set. An unresolved V gene accounts for under half of the shortfall where checked; the remainder is of unknown origin. The sample yields approximately 100,000 clones; approximately 70% were counted once. The leading ten clones occupy approximately 11% of the sample. Material for sequencing was PBMCs. The receptors originated from a middle-aged man in good health and CMV-seropositive.

This chain links TRBV7-9 with TRBJ2-7, with a weak D call TRBD1 (6 bases). Trimming cost V 5 bases and J 1 base, with 9 bases left between them. The CDR3 is 13 residues long. Germline CDR1 reads SEHNR; CDR2 reads FQNEAQ (reference sequence). The CDR3 protein is CASSLDSSYEQYF. For the CDR3, the DNA is TGTGCCAGCAGCCTGGACAGTTCCTACGAGCAGTACTTC.

The chain uses TRBV5-1 and TRBJ1-1; 8 positions agree with TRBD1. The CDR3 totals 16 residues. Trimming cost V 2 bases and J 1 base; bases outside gene matches: 7. Germline values: CDR1 SGHRS, CDR2 YFSETQ. The CDR3: CASSFSGQGANTEAFF. Written as DNA, the CDR3 is TGCGCCAGCAGCTTTTCAGGACAGGGAGCGAACACTGAAGCTTTCTTT.

This rearrangement joins TRBV7-9 to TRBJ2-2; tentative D call: TRBD2 (6 bases). The CDR3 runs 13 residues. Per germline, CDR1 SEHNR and CDR2 FQNEAQ (reference sequence). V was trimmed by 6 bases and J by 5 bases, leaving 10 bases between them. The CDR3: CASSKRGTGELFF. The CDR3, as DNA: TGTGCCAGCAGTAAACGGGGGACCGGGGAGCTGTTTTTT.

This clone was recorded once. The CDR3 loop reads CASSPPSGEDTQYF. In DNA, the CDR3 is TGTGCCAGCTCACCGCCTAGCGGGGAAGATACGCAGTATTTT. This chain links TRBV18 with TRBJ2-3; the match to TRBD2 covers 9 bases. Germline CDR1 and CDR2: KGHSH and LQKENI. The CDR3 loop spans 14 amino acids. The V segment lost 3 bases and the J segment 5 bases; nucleotides outside the gene matches: 3.

This clone showed up just a few times. The chain couples TRBV4-1 to TRBJ1-6; D is uncertain. The V end was cut by 0 bases, the J end by 6 bases, with 15 bases between. This CDR3 is 17 amino acids long. Germline V gives CDR1 MGHRA, CDR2 YSYEKL. Written as DNA, the CDR3 is TGCGCCAGCAGCCAAGATCCCATGGGCCTCCTTAATTCACCCCTCCACTTT. Its translation is CASSQDPMGLLNSPLHF.

The chain joins TRBV2 to TRBJ2-7, with TRBD1 as a possible D gene (5 bases). Germline loops: CDR1 SNHLY, CDR2 FYNNEI. V was cut by 2 bases and J by 2 bases, with 13 bases left in between. The CDR3 loop spans 15 amino acids. Here the CDR3 DNA reads TGTGCCAGCAGTGAATCGCCAGGGCTTGCCTACGAGCAGTACTTC. Its protein product is CASSESPGLAYEQYF.

This clone is a singleton in its sample. The CDR3 spells CASRGTSGGNTGELFF. The CDR3 DNA sequence: TGTGCCAGCAGGGGGACTAGCGGGGGGAACACCGGGGAGCTGTTTTTT. The chain carries TRBV9 and TRBJ2-2; 14 nucleotides align to TRBD2. The CDR3 covers 16 residues. Germline V gene data show CDR1 as SGDLS and CDR2 as YYNGEE. After removal of 5 bases from V and 1 base from J, the junction contained 1 base not matched to a gene.

The chain uses TRBV2 and TRBJ1-4, with unresolved D. Germline V gene data show CDR1 as SNHLY and CDR2 as FYNNEI. Trimming took off 7 bases at V and 6 bases at J, with 18 bases between the two ends. This CDR3 has 15 residues. CDR3 region: CASIRVAGFYEKLFF. The CDR3 bases are TGTGCCAGCATCCGGGTGGCCGGGTTTTATGAAAAACTGTTTTTT.

The rearrangement links TRBV9 to TRBJ2-3; no clear D gene. Per germline, CDR1 SGDLS and CDR2 YYNGEE. The CDR3 spans 12 residues. V lost 4 bases and J 3 bases, leaving 6 bases between the germline ends. Here the CDR3 DNA reads TGTGCCAGCAGCCAGACAACAGATACGCAGTATTTT. Amino acids: CASSQTTDTQYF.

The genes are TRBV7-9 and TRBJ2-7, with 9 bases identical to TRBD1. With 8 bases clipped from V and 5 bases from J, the junction kept 1 base outside the gene matches. Germline values: CDR1 SEHNR, CDR2 FQNEAQ (reference sequence). The CDR3 consists of 11 residues. The CDR3 nucleotides are TGTGCCAGCGGGACAGGGAACGAGCAGTACTTC. Translation gives CASGTGNEQYF.

This clone came up a few times. V is TRBV6-5 and J is TRBJ2-5; D is perhaps TRBD1 (6 bases). Germline V lookup: CDR1 MNHEY, CDR2 SVGAGI. The CDR3 contains 14 residues. The germline V and J ends were trimmed by 5 bases and 0 bases, with 10 bases remaining between them. Here the CDR3 reads CASSHRDNQETQYF. The DNA for the CDR3 is TGTGCCAGCAGTCACCGGGACAACCAAGAGACCCAGTACTTC.

This chain connects TRBV27 to TRBJ2-7, with D perhaps TRBD1 (6 bases). CDR1 is MNHEY, CDR2 SMNVEV, per germline (reference sequence). V lost 2 bases and J lost 6, with 14 bases in between. CDR3 length: 14 residues. The CDR3 DNA follows: TGTGCCAGCAGTTTAGGGGACACCTTAGGCGAGCAGTACTTC. Its protein is CASSLGDTLGEQYF.

This chain uses TRBV6-5 with TRBJ1-4, with D perhaps TRBD1 (6 bases). V was shortened by 7 bases and J by 8 bases, with 17 bases between the two germline ends. The CDR3 has 14 residues. Germline V gene data show CDR1 as MNHEY and CDR2 as SVGAGI. In nucleotides, the CDR3 is TGTGCCAGCAAAACTAGGGACATTGAAGAAAAACTGTTTTTT. It specifies CASKTRDIEEKLFF.

V is TRBV11-2 and J is TRBJ2-5; D might be TRBD2 (5 bases). Per the germline V gene, CDR1 is SGHAT and CDR2 is FQNNGV. CDR3 length equals 14 residues. V was trimmed by 1 base and J by 5 bases, leaving 11 bases between them. This chain's CDR3 is CASSLGLWEETQYF. CDR3 nucleotides: TGTGCCAGCAGCTTAGGACTCTGGGAGGAGACCCAGTACTTC.

V and J are TRBV19 and TRBJ1-2, with D perhaps matching TRBD1 (6 bases). Trimming stripped 6 bases from V and 1 base from J, with 18 bases between. The V gene's germline CDR1 is LNHDA and CDR2 SQIVND (reference sequence). This CDR3 has 16 residues. CDR3 sequence reads: CASSWRFQGINYGYTF. The DNA of the CDR3 is TGTGCCAGTAGCTGGAGATTTCAGGGGATTAACTATGGCTACACCTTC.

The chain is built from TRBV30 and TRBJ2-1; 7 positions agree with TRBD2. Unmatched junction bases numbered 6, after V lost 6 bases and J lost 4 bases. The CDR3 consists of 13 residues. CDR1 and CDR2 (germline): GTSNPN, SVGIG (reference sequence). DNA of the CDR3: TGTGCCTGTATCCTAGCGGATTACAATGAGCAGTTCTTC. Amino acids: CACILADYNEQFF.

As to this clone: An end of the junction differs from the germline gene, which may be a read error. This chain links TRBV10-3 with TRBJ2-2, with a possible D match to TRBD1 (7 bases). CDR1 is ENHRY and CDR2 is SYGVKD in the germline V gene. The CDR3 length is 19 residues. This CDR3 is CAISDLLTGTYLDTGGLFF. As DNA, the CDR3 is TGTGCCATCAGTGACCTACTGACAGGGACCTACCTGGACACCGGGGGGCTGTTTTTT.

J is TRBJ2-3 and V is TRBV9; the match to TRBD1 covers 9 bases. V lost 7 bases to trimming and J lost 8 bases; unmatched junction nucleotides: 17. The CDR3 contains 16 residues. The germline V gene has CDR1 SGDLS and CDR2 YYNGEE. The CDR3 DNA sequence: TGTGCCAGCTCGGCTTTAGGGACAGGGCAATTGGGTACGCAGTATTTT. This encodes CASSALGTGQLGTQYF.

In nucleotides, the CDR3 is TGTGCCAGCAGCCGGACAGGGGTTTCGAACACTGAAGCTTTCTTT. Its translation is CASSRTGVSNTEAFF. V gene TRBV6-5 combines with J gene TRBJ1-1; 9 bases line up with TRBD1. Germline V gene data show CDR1 as MNHEY and CDR2 as SVGAGI. This CDR3 has 15 amino acids. The trim removed 6 bases at V and 1 base at J, leaving 6 bases unmatched.

A single count supports this clone. This chain joins TRBV27 and TRBJ1-2; D is uncertain. Germline assignment: CDR1 MNHEY and CDR2 SMNVEV (reference sequence). Trimming removed 3 bases from V and 0 bases from J, with 5 bases in between. The CDR3 length is 13 residues. CDR3 bases: TGTGCCAGCAGTTTGAGGGCTAACTATGGCTACACCTTC. Its translation: CASSLRANYGYTF.

The CDR3 sequence: CAISEGGRNQPQHF. The DNA of the CDR3 is TGTGCCATCAGTGAGGGGGGCCGCAATCAGCCCCAGCATTTT. The chain carries TRBV10-3 and TRBJ1-5, with D perhaps matching TRBD1 (6 bases). Looked up from germline, CDR1 is ENHRY and CDR2 is SYGVKD. The ends were cut back, 2 bases at V and 2 bases at J, with 7 bases in the middle. This CDR3 is built from 14 residues.

This rearrangement joins TRBV5-1 to TRBJ2-3; TRBD2 matches 13 bases. This CDR3 has 16 amino acids. Germline-derived CDR1 and CDR2 are SGHRS and YFSETQ. V shed 3 bases, J shed 4 bases, and the junction held 5 bases outside the gene matches. The CDR3 sequence is CASSSGLAGRADTQYF. The CDR3 DNA is TGCGCCAGCAGCTCGGGACTAGCGGGACGAGCAGATACGCAGTATTTT.

This sequence joins TRBV7-9 and TRBJ2-5; perhaps TRBD1 as D (6 bases). Trimming left V 4 bases short and J 1 base short, with 7 bases between. The CDR3 covers 13 residues. The germline V gene has CDR1 SEHNR and CDR2 FQNEAQ (reference sequence). CDR3 sequence reads: CASSWDIQETQYF. For the CDR3, the DNA is TGTGCCAGCAGCTGGGACATCCAAGAGACCCAGTACTTC.

The V gene is TRBV2, the J gene TRBJ2-1; 7 bases match TRBD1. V lost 3 bases to trimming and J lost 5 bases; unmatched junction nucleotides: 10. The V gene's germline CDR1 is SNHLY and CDR2 FYNNEI. The CDR3 contains 16 residues. The CDR3 sequence: CASSDETGAHDNEQFF. The CDR3 nucleotides are TGTGCCAGCAGTGACGAAACAGGGGCGCATGACAATGAGCAGTTCTTC.

DNA of the CDR3: TGTGCCAGCACCCATCTAGCGGGGTTAACCTACGAGCAGTACGTC. Protein: CASTHLAGLTYEQYV. This chain joins TRBV28 and TRBJ2-7, with 9 bases fitting TRBD2. J gave up 2 bases and V 7 bases, and 9 bases lay outside the gene matches. Looked up from germline, CDR1 is MDHEN and CDR2 is SYDVKM. This CDR3 has 15 residues.

This clone was seen only a few times. DNA for the CDR3: TGTGCCAGCAGTCTTCTAGCGGGAGGGCCAGAGACCCAGTACTTC. Translated, it gives CASSLLAGGPETQYF. The J gene is TRBJ2-5, the V gene TRBV6-1; 12 positions agree with TRBD2. Per the germline V gene, CDR1 is MNHNS and CDR2 is SASEGT. There are 15 residues in the CDR3. V lost 5 bases to trimming and J lost 4 bases; unmatched junction nucleotides: 5.

The rearrangement uses TRBV7-2 and TRBJ2-2; D possibly corresponds to TRBD1 (5 bases). CDR3 length: 13 residues. Germline CDR1 and CDR2: SGHTA and FQGNSA. V dropped 6 bases and J dropped 6 bases, with 11 bases sitting between them. The CDR3 sequence: CASSPGQAGELFF. The CDR3 nucleotides are TGTGCCAGCAGTCCCGGACAAGCCGGGGAGCTGTTTTTT.

Here the CDR3 reads CSVERLGDTTDTQYF. In nucleotides, the CDR3 is TGCAGCGTTGAAAGGCTGGGGGACACCACAGATACGCAGTATTTT. J is TRBJ2-3 and V is TRBV29-1, with a weak D call TRBD1 (6 bases). V shed 2 bases and J shed 2 bases, with 14 bases lying between them. Germline values: CDR1 SQVTM, CDR2 ANQGSEA. This CDR3 contains 15 residues.

This clone came up a few times. This rearrangement joins TRBV6-5 to TRBJ2-5; a possible D gene is TRBD2 (6 bases). Matching the DNA end better, TRBJ2-7 makes the J call doubtful. In germline, CDR1 is MNHEY, CDR2 SVGAGI. This CDR3 is 15 amino acids long. The DNA of the CDR3 is TGTGCCAGCAGTTTGGGACCCCGGGGGAATAACGAGCAGTACTTC. Its translation is CASSLGPRGNNEQYF.